This TCR beta chain was sequenced for a study of blood T cell repertoires in COVID-19. The V and J ends lost 6 bases and 4 bases, in that order; junction bases with no gene match: 8. This CDR3 contains 14 residues. CDR1 is MNHEY, CDR2 SVGAGI, per germline. This clone was recorded once. Per the study methods: For nucleated cells, counts were estimated from reference gene primer amplification. Clones were sequenced by immunoSEQ multiplex PCR, and TCRdb holds only the in-frame ones, with some missing. From that table come the V and J calls and clone size; the DNA was used to work out D and trimming. The sample has fewer than 250,000 clones; roughly 89% are singletons. The study drew participants aged about 18 to 89 years from around 24 US areas.

The chain recombines TRBV6-5 with TRBJ2-5; 7 bases are a match to TRBD1. The origin of this receptor is a woman aged 30 to 39 with acute COVID-19. Sequences were obtained from PBMCs or T cells enriched from blood (not recorded which). DNA of the CDR3: TGTGCCAGCAGAGCGCCTTGGACAGGAGAGACCCAGTACTTC. It is translated as CASRAPWTGETQYF.